This TCR beta chain derives from a study of CXCR3-negative and CXCR3-positive naive CD8 T cells. For this clonotype: Its antigen is undetermined.

Through 5' RACE with UMI labels, the TRB cDNA libraries were prepared. TCRdb re-analyzed the 5' RACE reads; it lists each CDR3 protein once, without DNA. This table holds approximately 6,900 distinct CDR3 sequences. Germline CDR1 SQVTM, CDR2 ANQGSEA. The CDR3 is 11 amino acids. Findings of the study overall: Naive cells with CXCR3 showed TRB CDR3s that were more hydrophobic than those in CXCR3-negative naive cells. CXCR3-negative and CXCR3-positive naive cells shared comparable TRBV-TRBJ usage, but memory cells did not.

This TCR derives from a human donor in good health. Some clones in this sample may be carry-over from other donors' samples. The chain is built from TRBV29-1 and TRBJ1-1. Input material: naive CXCR3+ CD8+ T cells from blood. The subset: CD45RO-CCR7+CD27+CD95- naive CD8+ T cells expressing CXCR3 (TNR3+). Here the CDR3 reads CSVRLGTEAFF.